This TCR beta chain is drawn from a study of tumor-infiltrating lymphocytes in glioblastoma multiforme. Study observations and caveats: Unequal TCR RNA per T cell might skew measured clone sizes.

This clonotype occurred many times. No antigen is known for it. Trimming shortened V by 2 bases and J by 0 bases, and 9 bases separated the two germline ends. The germline V gene encodes CDR1 DFQATT and CDR2 SNEGSKA (reference sequence). This CDR3 region has 14 residues. TCR beta libraries were built from RNA through three nested multiplex PCR rounds using modified ARM-PCR. Input was approximately 0.48 ug total RNA, reverse-transcribed with a C-beta primer. These TCRB libraries lack any described unique molecular identifiers. TCRdb reprocessed the multiplex PCR reads with MiXCR, giving one entry per CDR3 protein. Of 25,000 to 40,000 distinct CDR3 sequences listed, approximately 60% are singletons.

The sequenced sample was brain tumor tissue. This receptor was taken from a male donor with glioblastoma. The rearrangement joins TRBV20-1 to TRBJ2-3; the D gene is possibly TRBD2 (5 bases). The CDR3 DNA reads as TGCAGTGCTAGAAGTACTAGGAGCACAGATACGCAGTATTTT. Protein product: CSARSTRSTDTQYF.